This is a list of T cell receptor beta chains from one sample in a study of CD8 T cells in ankylosing spondylitis. One entry per CDR3 protein results from TCRdb running MiXCR on the 5' RACE reads. The sample has under 950,000 distinct CDR3 sequences, around 20% seen once. The source material was blood, either unsorted or a sorted T cell fraction (not recorded which). Source of these receptors: a male donor with ankylosing spondylitis. Both conserved end residues are part of each CDR3. D genes are given only for firm matches. The size of a clone is reported for some rows only, either as once, few or many, or as a class for expanded clones.

clone_size cdr3_length d_call j_call v_call cdr3_aa cdr3_nt
- 14 TRBD1 TRBJ1-4 TRBV28 CASTPDRENEKLFF TGTGCCAGCACCCCGGACAGGGAGAATGAAAAACTGTTTTTT
few 14 TRBD1 TRBJ2-7 TRBV27 CASSLKGASYEQYF TGTGCCAGCAGTTTAAAGGGGGCTTCCTACGAGCAGTACTTC
- 13 - TRBJ2-7 TRBV18 CASSEGPQYEQYF TGTGCCAGCTCAGAGGGCCCCCAATACGAGCAGTACTTC
many 15 - TRBJ2-6 TRBV10-3 CAISDGGSGANVLTF TGTGCCATCAGTGACGGGGGCTCTGGGGCCAACGTCCTGACTTTC
few 13 - TRBJ2-7 TRBV29-1 CSVAGDFSYEQYF TGCAGCGTTGCAGGGGACTTCTCCTACGAGCAGTACTTC
few 12 - TRBJ1-2 TRBV19 CASRRGDSGYTF TGTGCCAGTAGGCGAGGGGATTCCGGCTACACCTTC
- 18 TRBD2 TRBJ2-7 TRBV5-1 CASSLAGTSGGSPYEQYF TGCGCCAGCAGCTTGGCCGGGACTAGCGGGGGGTCTCCCTACGAGCAGTACTTC
- 14 - TRBJ1-6 TRBV10-2 CASSAGVYNSPLHF TGCGCCAGCAGTGCAGGGGTCTATAATTCACCCCTCCACTTT
few 13 - TRBJ1-5 TRBV6-1 CASSEYSNQPQHF TGTGCCAGCAGCGAGTATAGCAATCAGCCCCAGCATTTT
few 15 TRBD2 TRBJ2-1 TRBV20-1 CSAKGLAGGRNEQFF TGCAGTGCCAAGGGACTAGCGGGAGGTCGCAATGAGCAGTTCTTC
many 16 - TRBJ1-3 TRBV29-1 CSVEDKGVLSGNTIYF TGCAGCGTTGAAGATAAGGGGGTATTGTCCGGAAACACCATATATTTT
few 17 TRBD1 TRBJ2-3 TRBV5-1 CASSLALTGGPTDTQYF TGCGCCAGCAGCTTGGCCCTAACAGGGGGCCCCACAGATACGCAGTATTTT
- 18 TRBD1 TRBJ2-4 TRBV6-1 CASLGTGGEGLAKNIQYF TGTGCCAGCCTCGGGACAGGGGGCGAAGGGCTAGCCAAAAACATTCAGTACTTC
many 15 - TRBJ2-1 TRBV14 CASSPGLASYNEQFF TGTGCCAGCAGCCCCGGGCTAGCGTCCTACAATGAGCAGTTCTTC
- 16 TRBD2 TRBJ2-3 TRBV7-9 CASSLEVAGDADTQYF TGTGCCAGCAGCTTAGAGGTAGCGGGGGATGCAGATACGCAGTATTTT
- 14 - TRBJ1-2 TRBV24-1 CATSDVMAHYGYTF TGTGCCACCAGTGATGTTATGGCTCACTATGGCTACACCTTC
- 18 TRBD1 TRBJ1-5 TRBV12-3/TRBV12-4 CASSWGGTGSSGNQPQHF TGTGCCAGCAGCTGGGGAGGGACAGGTAGTTCGGGCAATCAGCCCCAGCATTTT
many 12 - TRBJ2-1 TRBV9 CASSPLNNEQFF TGTGCCAGCAGCCCTCTTAACAATGAGCAGTTCTTC
- 13 - TRBJ2-7 TRBV12-3/TRBV12-4 CASSLTGINEQYF TGTGCCAGCAGTTTAACAGGGATCAACGAGCAGTACTTC
few 16 TRBD1 TRBJ2-2 TRBV24-1 CATSDSEQGMNGELFF TGTGCCACCAGTGATTCCGAACAGGGGATGAACGGGGAGCTGTTTTTT
- 15 TRBD1 TRBJ2-1 TRBV11-2 CASSSRDRGLSEQFF TGTGCCAGCAGCTCCCGGGACAGGGGTTTGAGTGAGCAGTTCTTC
- 15 - TRBJ1-3 TRBV20-1 CSASSLEAVGNTIYF TGCAGTGCTAGTAGCTTGGAGGCCGTTGGAAACACCATATATTTT
- 16 - TRBJ1-1 TRBV21-1 CASTPGRTGENTEAFF TGTGCCAGCACCCCTGGGCGGACAGGGGAGAACACTGAAGCTTTCTTT
few 14 TRBD2 TRBJ2-1 TRBV20-1 CSASVLAGMGEQFF TGCAGTGCTAGCGTACTAGCGGGTATGGGTGAGCAGTTCTTC
few 15 TRBD1 TRBJ1-1 TRBV7-6 CASSRPTGGNTEAFF TGTGCCAGCAGCCGACCGACAGGGGGAAACACTGAAGCTTTCTTT
- 17 TRBD1 TRBJ2-1 TRBV5-6 CASSLTGQWSSYNEQFF TGTGCCAGCAGCTTGACGGGACAGTGGAGCTCCTACAATGAGCAGTTCTTC
few 15 TRBD1 TRBJ1-1 TRBV9 CASSVTGGANTEAFF TGTGCCAGCAGCGTGACAGGGGGCGCGAACACTGAAGCTTTCTTT
- 14 - TRBJ2-3 TRBV3-1 CASSQVSATDTQYF TGTGCCAGCAGCCAAGTCAGTGCGACAGATACGCAGTATTTT
- 18 TRBD2 TRBJ2-3 TRBV5-1 CASSTGLAGGLSTDTQYF TGCGCCAGCAGTACCGGACTAGCGGGGGGGCTGAGCACAGATACGCAGTATTTT
few 15 - TRBJ2-7 TRBV5-1 CASSLGQTLPYEQYF TGCGCCAGCAGCTTGGGACAGACGCTCCCCTACGAGCAGTACTTC
few 15 - TRBJ2-5 TRBV18 CASSPYRAAGETQYF TGTGCCAGCTCACCATACAGGGCGGCAGGGGAGACCCAGTACTTC
- 16 - TRBJ1-5 TRBV20-1 CSARLNQGGGNQPQHF TGCAGTGCTAGACTGAACCAGGGTGGTGGCAATCAGCCCCAGCATTTT